This T cell receptor (beta chain) is from a study of T cells in Graves' hyperthyroidism and ophthalmopathy. Study-wide results and limits: Classification by a 13 V-J model distinguished ophthalmopathy from stable hyperthyroidism.

Amplified regions were TCR beta CDR3 sequences from RNA transcripts. HTBI primers were the set used in a first-round RT-PCR of the TCR CDR3. TCRdb processed the multiplex PCR reads anew with MiXCR; each CDR3 protein has one entry. The sample holds about 420,000 distinct CDR3 sequences, approximately 15% seen once. For this clonotype: Antigen specificity is unknown.

V lost 1 base, J lost 15 bases, and 9 bases stayed unmatched. The CDR3 length is 13 residues. The V gene's germline CDR1 is SGHTA and CDR2 FQGNSA. Uncontrolled infection, other autoimmune disease, pregnancy or lactation barred patients from enrollment. Thyroid ultrasound, orbital computed tomography, clinical symptoms, and serum thyroxine and TRAb underpinned diagnoses. It was 8 to 10 ml of fresh peripheral blood that supplied the PBMCs. This receptor was taken from a woman between 18 and 29 years old with Graves' hyperthyroidism. Sequencing was done on a sample of blood. The chain employs TRBV7-2 and TRBJ2-1, with 7 bases identical to TRBD2. CDR3 coding DNA: TGTGCCAGCAGCTTAGACCGACTAGCCGGGCGGTTCTTC. Translation gives CASSLDRLAGRFF.